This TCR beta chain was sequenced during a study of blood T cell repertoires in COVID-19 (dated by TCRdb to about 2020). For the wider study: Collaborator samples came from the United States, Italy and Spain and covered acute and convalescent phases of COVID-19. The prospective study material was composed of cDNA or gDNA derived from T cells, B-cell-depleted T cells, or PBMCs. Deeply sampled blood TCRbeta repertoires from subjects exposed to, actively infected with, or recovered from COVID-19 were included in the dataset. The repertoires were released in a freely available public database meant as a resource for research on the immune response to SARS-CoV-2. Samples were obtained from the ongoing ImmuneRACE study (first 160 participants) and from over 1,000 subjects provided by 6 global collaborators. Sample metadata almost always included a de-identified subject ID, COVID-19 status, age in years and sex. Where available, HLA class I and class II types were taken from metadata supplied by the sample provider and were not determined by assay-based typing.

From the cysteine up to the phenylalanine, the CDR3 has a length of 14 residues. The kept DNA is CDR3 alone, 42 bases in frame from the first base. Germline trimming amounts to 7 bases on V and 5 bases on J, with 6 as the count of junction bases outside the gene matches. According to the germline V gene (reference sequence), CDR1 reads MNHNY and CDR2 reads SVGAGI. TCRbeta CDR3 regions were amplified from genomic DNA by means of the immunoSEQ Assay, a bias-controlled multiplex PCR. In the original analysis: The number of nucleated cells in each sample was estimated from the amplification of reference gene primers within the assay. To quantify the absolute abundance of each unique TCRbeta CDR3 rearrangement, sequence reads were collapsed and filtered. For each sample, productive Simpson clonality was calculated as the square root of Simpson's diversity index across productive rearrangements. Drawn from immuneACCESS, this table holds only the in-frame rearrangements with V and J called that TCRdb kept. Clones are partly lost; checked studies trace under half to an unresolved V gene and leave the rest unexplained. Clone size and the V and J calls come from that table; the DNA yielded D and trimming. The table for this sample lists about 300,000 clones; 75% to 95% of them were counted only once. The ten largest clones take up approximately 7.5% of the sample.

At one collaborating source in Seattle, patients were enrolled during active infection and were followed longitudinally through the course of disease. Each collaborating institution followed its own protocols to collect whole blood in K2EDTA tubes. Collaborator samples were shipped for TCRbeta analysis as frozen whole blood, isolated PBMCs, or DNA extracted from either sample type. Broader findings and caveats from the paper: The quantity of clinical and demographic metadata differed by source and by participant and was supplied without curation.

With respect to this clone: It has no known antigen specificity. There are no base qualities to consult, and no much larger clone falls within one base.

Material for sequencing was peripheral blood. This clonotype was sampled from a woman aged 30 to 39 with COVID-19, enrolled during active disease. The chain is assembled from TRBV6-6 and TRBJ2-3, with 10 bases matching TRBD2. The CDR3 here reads CASKIAGGLDTQYF. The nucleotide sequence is TGTGCCAGCAAAATAGCGGGAGGTCTAGATACGCAGTATTTT.